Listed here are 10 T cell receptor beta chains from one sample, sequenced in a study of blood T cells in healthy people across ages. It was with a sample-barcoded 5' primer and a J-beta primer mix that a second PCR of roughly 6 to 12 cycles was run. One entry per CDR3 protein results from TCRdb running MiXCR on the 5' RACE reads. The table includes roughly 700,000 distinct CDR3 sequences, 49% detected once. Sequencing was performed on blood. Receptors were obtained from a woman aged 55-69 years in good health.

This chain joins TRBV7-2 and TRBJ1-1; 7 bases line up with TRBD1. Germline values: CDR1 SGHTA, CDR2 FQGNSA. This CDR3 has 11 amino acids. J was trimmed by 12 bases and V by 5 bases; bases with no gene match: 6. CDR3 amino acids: CASSGQDSPFF. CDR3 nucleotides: TGTGCCAGCAGCGGACAGGACTCCCCTTTCTTT.

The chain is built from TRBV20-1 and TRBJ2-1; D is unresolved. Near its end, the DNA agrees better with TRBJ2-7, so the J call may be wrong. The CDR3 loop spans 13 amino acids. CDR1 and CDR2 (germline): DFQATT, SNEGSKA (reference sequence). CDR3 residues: CSARDGFYNEQYF. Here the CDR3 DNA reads TGCAGTGCTAGAGATGGATTTTACAATGAGCAGTACTTC.

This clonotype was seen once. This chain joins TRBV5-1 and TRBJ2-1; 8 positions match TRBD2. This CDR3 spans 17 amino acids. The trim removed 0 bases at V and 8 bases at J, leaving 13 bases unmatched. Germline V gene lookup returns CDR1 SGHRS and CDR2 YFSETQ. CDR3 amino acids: CASSLAGGDLRGDEQFF. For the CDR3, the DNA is TGCGCCAGCAGCTTGGCCGGGGGGGACCTGCGAGGCGATGAGCAGTTCTTC.

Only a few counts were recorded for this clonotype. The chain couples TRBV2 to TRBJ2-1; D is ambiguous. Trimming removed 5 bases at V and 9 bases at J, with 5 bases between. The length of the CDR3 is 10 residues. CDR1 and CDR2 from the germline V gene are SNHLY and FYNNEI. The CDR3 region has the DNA TGTGCCAGCAGTTTCGGTGAGCAGTTCTTC. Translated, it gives CASSFGEQFF.

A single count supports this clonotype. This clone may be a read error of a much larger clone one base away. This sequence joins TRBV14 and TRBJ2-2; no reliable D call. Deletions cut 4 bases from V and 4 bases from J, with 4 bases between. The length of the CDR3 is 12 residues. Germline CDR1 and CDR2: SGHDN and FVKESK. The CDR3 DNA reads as TGTGCCAGCAGCCCGATCACCGGGGAGCTGTTTTTT. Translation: CASSPITGELFF.

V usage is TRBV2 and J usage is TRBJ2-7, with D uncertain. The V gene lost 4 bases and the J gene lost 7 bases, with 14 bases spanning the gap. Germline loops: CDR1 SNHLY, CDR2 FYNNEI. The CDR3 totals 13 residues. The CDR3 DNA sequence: TGTGCCAGCAGTGTAGAAGTTGGGCTTGAGCAGTACTTC. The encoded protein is CASSVEVGLEQYF.

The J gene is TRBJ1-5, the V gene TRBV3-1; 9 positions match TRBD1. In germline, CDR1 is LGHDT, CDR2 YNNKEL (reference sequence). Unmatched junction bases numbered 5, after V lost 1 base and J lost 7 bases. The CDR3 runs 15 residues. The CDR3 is CASSQGTGVGQPQHF. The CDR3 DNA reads TGTGCCAGCAGCCAAGGGACAGGGGTAGGGCAGCCCCAGCATTTT.

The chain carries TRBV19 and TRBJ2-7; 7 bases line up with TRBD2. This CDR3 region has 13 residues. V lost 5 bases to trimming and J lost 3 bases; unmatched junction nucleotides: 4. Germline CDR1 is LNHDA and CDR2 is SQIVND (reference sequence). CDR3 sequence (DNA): TGTGCCAGTAGTGGGGGACTACTCTACGAGCAGTACTTC. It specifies CASSGGLLYEQYF.

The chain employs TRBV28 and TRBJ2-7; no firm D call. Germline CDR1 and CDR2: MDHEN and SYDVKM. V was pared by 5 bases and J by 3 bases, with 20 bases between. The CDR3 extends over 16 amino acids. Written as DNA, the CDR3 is TGTGCCAGCAGTCCCCGGGTCAGAATACAATTCTACGAGCAGTACTTC. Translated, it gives CASSPRVRIQFYEQYF. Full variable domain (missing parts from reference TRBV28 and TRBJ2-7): DVKVTQSSRYLVKRTGEKVFLECVQDMDHENMFWYRQDPGLGLRLIYFSYDVKMKEKGDIPEGYSVSREKKERFSLILESASTNQTSMYLCASSPRVRIQFYEQYFGPGTRLTVT.

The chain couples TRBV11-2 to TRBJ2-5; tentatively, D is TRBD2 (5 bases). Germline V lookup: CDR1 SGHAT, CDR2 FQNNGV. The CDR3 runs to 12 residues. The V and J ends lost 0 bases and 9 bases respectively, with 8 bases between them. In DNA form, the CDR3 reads TGTGCCAGCAGCTTAGAGTACGGGGCCCAGTACTTC. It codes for CASSLEYGAQYF. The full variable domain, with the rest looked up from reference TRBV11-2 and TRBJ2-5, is EAGVAQSPRYKIIEKRQSVAFWCNPISGHATLYWYQQILGQGPKLLIQFQNNGVVDDSQLPKDRFSAERLKGVDSTLKIQPAKLEDSAVYLCASSLEYGAQYFGPGTRLLVL.